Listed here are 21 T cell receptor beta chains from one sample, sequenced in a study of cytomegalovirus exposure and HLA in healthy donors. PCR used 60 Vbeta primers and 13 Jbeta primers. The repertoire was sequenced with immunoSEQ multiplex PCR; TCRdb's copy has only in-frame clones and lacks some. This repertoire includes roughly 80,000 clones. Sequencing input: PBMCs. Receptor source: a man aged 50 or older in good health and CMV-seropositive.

CDR3 sequence reads: CASSDGGSNEKLFF. CDR3 nucleotide sequence: TGTGCCAGCAGTGACGGGGGATCTAATGAAAAACTGTTTTTT. The rearrangement uses TRBV2 and TRBJ1-4; TRBD1 is a possible D gene (5 bases). CDR1 SNHLY and CDR2 FYNNEI come from the germline V gene. V was shortened by 3 bases and J by 3 bases, with 8 bases between the two germline ends. The CDR3 runs to 14 residues.

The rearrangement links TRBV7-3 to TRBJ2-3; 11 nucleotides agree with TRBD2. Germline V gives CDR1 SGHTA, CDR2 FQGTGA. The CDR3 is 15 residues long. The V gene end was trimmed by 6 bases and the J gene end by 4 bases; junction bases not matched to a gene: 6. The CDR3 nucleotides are TGTGCCAGCAGGCTGACTAGCGGGGAAGCAGATACGCAGTATTTT. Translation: CASRLTSGEADTQYF.

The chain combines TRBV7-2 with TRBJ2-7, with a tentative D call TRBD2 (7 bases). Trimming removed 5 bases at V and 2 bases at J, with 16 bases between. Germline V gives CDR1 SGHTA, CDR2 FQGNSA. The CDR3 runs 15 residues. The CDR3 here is CASSQIVGGAYEQYV. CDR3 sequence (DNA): TGTGCCAGCAGCCAGATCGTAGGGGGGGCCTACGAGCAGTACGTC.

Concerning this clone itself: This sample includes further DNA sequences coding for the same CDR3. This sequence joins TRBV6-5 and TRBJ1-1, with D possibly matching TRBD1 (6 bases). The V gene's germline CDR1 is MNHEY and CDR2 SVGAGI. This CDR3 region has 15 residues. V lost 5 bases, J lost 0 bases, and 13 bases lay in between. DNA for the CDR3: TGTGCCAGCAGTCTAGACAGGAACATGAACACTGAAGCTTTCTTT. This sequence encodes CASSLDRNMNTEAFF.

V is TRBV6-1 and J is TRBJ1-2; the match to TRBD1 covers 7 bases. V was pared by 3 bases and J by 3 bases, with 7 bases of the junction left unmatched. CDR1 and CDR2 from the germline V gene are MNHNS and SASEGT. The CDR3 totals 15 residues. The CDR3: CASSDRGRGDYGYTF. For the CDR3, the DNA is TGTGCCAGCAGTGATAGAGGCAGGGGGGACTATGGCTACACCTTC.

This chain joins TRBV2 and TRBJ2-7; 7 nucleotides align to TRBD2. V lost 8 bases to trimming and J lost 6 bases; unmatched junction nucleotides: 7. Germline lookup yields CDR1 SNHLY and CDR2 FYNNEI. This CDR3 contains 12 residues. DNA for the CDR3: TGTGCCAGCTCCAGGGAGGGACCCGAGCAGTACGTC. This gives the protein CASSREGPEQYV.

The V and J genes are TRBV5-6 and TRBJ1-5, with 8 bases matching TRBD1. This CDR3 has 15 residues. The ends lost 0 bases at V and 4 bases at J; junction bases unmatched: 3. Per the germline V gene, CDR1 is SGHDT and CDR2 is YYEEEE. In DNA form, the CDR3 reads TGTGCCAGCAGCTTGGGACAGGGGAGGAATCAGCCCCAGCATTTT. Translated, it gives CASSLGQGRNQPQHF.

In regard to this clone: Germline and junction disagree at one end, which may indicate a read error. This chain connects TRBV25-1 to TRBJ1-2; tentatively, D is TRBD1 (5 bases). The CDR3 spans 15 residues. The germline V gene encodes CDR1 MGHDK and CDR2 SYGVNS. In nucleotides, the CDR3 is TGTGCCAGCAGGGGGGAGGGAGGGCGCCGGTATGGCTACCCCTTC. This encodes CASRGEGGRRYGYPF.

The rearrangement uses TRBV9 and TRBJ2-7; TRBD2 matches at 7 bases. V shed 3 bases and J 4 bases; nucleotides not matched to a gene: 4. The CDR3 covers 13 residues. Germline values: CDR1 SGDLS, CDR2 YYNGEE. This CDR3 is CASSGGGEYEQYF. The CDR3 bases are TGTGCCAGCAGCGGGGGGGGAGAGTACGAGCAGTACTTC.

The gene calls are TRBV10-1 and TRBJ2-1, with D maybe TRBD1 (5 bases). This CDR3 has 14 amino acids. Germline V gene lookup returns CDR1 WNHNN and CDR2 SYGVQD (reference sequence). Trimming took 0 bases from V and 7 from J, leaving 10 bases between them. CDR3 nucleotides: TGCGCCAGCAGTGAGTCGTCGCAGGGAAATGAGCAGTTCTTC. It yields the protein CASSESSQGNEQFF.

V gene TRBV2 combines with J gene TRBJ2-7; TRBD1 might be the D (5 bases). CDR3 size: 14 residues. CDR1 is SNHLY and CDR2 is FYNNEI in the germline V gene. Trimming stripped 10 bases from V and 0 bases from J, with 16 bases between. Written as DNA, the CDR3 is TGTGCCACAGGGCCCCTCAGGGCCTCCTACGAGCAGTACTTC. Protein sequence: CATGPLRASYEQYF.

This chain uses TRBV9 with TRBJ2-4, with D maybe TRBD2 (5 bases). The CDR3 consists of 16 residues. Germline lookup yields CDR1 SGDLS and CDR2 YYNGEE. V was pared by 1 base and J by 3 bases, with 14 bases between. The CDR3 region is CASSVTTGDGKNIQYF. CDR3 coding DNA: TGTGCCAGCAGCGTAACAACCGGGGATGGCAAAAACATTCAGTACTTC.

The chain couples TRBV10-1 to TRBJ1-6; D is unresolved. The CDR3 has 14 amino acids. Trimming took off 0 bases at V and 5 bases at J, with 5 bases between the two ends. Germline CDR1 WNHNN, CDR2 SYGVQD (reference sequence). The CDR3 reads CASSESGDNSPLHF. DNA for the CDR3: TGCGCCAGCAGTGAGTCCGGTGATAATTCACCCCTCCACTTT.

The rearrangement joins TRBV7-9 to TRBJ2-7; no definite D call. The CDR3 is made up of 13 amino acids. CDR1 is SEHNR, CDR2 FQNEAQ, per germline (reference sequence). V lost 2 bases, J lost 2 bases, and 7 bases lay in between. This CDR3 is CASSLTDTYEQYV. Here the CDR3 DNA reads TGTGCCAGCAGCTTAACAGATACCTACGAGCAGTACGTC.

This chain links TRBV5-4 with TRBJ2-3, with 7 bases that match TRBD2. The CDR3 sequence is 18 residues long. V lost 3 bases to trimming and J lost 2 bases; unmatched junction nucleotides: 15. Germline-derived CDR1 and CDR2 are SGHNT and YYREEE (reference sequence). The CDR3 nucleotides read TGTGCCAGCAGCTCTGGGGAGGGCGGCCTTTCATTCACAGATACGCAGTATTTT. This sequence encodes CASSSGEGGLSFTDTQYF. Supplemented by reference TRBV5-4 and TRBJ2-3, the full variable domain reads ETGVTQSPTHLIKTRGQQVTLRCSSQSGHNTVSWYQQALGQGPQFIFQYYREEENGRGNFPPRFSGLQFPNYSSELNVNALELDDSALYLCASSSGEGGLSFTDTQYFGPGTRLTVL.

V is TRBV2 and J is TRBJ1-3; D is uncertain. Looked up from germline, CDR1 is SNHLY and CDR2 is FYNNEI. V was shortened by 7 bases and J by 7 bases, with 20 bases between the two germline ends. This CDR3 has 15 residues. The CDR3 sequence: CASTTGTNRGNTIYF. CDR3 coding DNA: TGTGCCAGCACTACCGGAACAAACCGCGGGAACACCATATATTTT.

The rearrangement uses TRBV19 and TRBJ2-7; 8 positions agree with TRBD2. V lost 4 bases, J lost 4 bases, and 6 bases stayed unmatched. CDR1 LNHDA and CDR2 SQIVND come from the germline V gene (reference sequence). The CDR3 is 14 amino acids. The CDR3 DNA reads TGTGCCAGTAGTAACGAGCGGGAGAATTACGAGCAGTACTTC. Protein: CASSNERENYEQYF.

The CDR3 loop reads CASSLVGGAHYNEQFF. The CDR3 DNA is TGTGCCAGCAGCTTGGTAGGGGGGGCGCACTACAATGAGCAGTTCTTC. V usage is TRBV5-6 and J usage is TRBJ2-1; D possibly corresponds to TRBD2 (7 bases). V was trimmed by 0 bases and J by 3 bases, leaving 13 bases between them. CDR1 is SGHDT and CDR2 is YYEEEE in the germline V gene. The CDR3 runs to 16 residues.

The CDR3: CASSLPLEAEAFF. CDR3 DNA: TGTGCCAGCAGCTTACCTCTGGAGGCCGAAGCTTTCTTT. The chain carries TRBV7-8 and TRBJ1-1; no firm D call. The CDR3 totals 13 residues. CDR1 SGHVS and CDR2 FQNEAQ come from the germline V gene. Trimming took 2 bases from V and 8 from J, leaving 12 bases between them.

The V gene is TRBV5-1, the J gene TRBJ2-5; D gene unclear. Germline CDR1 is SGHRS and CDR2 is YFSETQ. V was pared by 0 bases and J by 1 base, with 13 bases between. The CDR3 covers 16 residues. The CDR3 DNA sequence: TGCGCCAGCAGCTTGGGAACGGGTCGGAGCCAAGAGACCCAGTACTTC. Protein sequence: CASSLGTGRSQETQYF.

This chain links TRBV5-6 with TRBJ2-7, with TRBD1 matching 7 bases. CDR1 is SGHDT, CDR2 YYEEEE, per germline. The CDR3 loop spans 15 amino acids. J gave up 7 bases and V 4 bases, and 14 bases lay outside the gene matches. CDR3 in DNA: TGTGCCAGCAGCCCCGGGGACAGACGCGGCGGAGAGCAGTACGTC. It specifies CASSPGDRRGGEQYV.